This T cell receptor beta chain was recorded in a study of cytotoxic CD8 clonotypes in ibrutinib-treated CLL. Overall study findings and caveats: Clonality increased with ibrutinib response but returned toward baseline at progression.

The CDR3 is 19 residues long. The germline V gene has CDR1 KGHSH and CDR2 LQKENI. The trim removed 5 bases at V and 6 bases at J, leaving 22 bases unmatched. Sequencing used immunoSEQ multiplex PCR; TCRdb keeps in-frame clones, though not all of them. Found here are 130,000 to 150,000 clones, approximately 80% of them singletons; the top ten hold over 10%. With respect to this clone: As yet, its antigen is unknown.

The chain has TRBV18 and TRBJ1-5; 7 nucleotides agree with TRBD1. The material sequenced was PBMCs, taken after 12 months of ibrutinib treatment. This clonotype originated in a human donor with chronic lymphocytic leukemia. The CDR3 DNA follows: TGTGCCAGCTCAATTTTCCCCCGGGACAGCGAACTTAGCGGTCAGCCCCAGCATTTT. Protein product: CASSIFPRDSELSGQPQHF.